The rows below give T cell receptor beta chains drawn from one sample of a study of blood T cell repertoires in COVID-19. Sequencing was performed with immunoSEQ multiplex PCR; in TCRdb, only in-frame clones are kept and a portion is missing. The repertoire holds 120,000 or so clones, with approximately 84% as singletons. Sequencing was done on a sample of peripheral blood. These receptors were collected from a woman in her twenties or thirties who had recovered from COVID-19. CDR3s include the opening cysteine and the closing phenylalanine or tryptophan. D genes are given only for firm matches. A clone size is listed for some rows: how often the clone was seen (once, few, many), or a class if it is expanded.

J gene	clone size	D gene	V gene	CDR3 protein	CDR3 DNA
TRBJ1-2	-	TRBD1	TRBV5-6	CASSLARQGAKGYTF	TGTGCCAGCAGCTTGGCCCGACAGGGGGCGAAAGGCTACACCTTC
TRBJ2-1	-	TRBD1	TRBV5-4	CASSRDRGTYNEQFF	TGTGCCAGCAGTCGGGACAGAGGAACCTACAATGAGCAGTTCTTC
TRBJ2-1	-	TRBD2	TRBV23-1	CASSQKCGLATYNEQFF	TGCGCCAGCAGTCAAAAGTGCGGACTAGCGACCTACAATGAGCAGTTCTTC
TRBJ1-5	-	TRBD1	TRBV6-5	CASKALTGSNQPQHF	TGTGCCAGCAAGGCGCTGACAGGGAGCAATCAGCCCCAGCATTTT
TRBJ2-7	-	-	TRBV7-9	CASSLVRRGRYEQYF	TGTGCCAGCAGCTTAGTTCGGCGGGGGCGTTACGAGCAGTACTTC
TRBJ2-7	-	TRBD1	TRBV5-5	CASSLVSGTAAYEQYF	TGTGCCAGCAGCTTGGTCTCCGGGACAGCGGCCTACGAGCAGTACTTC
TRBJ1-4	-	TRBD1	TRBV11-2	CASSPDRANEKLFF	TGTGCCAGCAGTCCGGACAGGGCGAATGAAAAACTGTTTTTT
TRBJ2-7	once	TRBD2	TRBV19	CASSQSLGGGSYEQYF	TGTGCCAGTAGTCAATCTTTGGGCGGGGGCTCCTACGAGCAGTACTTC
TRBJ2-2	once	-	TRBV20-1	CSAYEGGELFF	TGCAGTGCTTATGAGGGCGGGGAGCTGTTTTTT
TRBJ2-3	-	TRBD2	TRBV10-2	CASSESRLPSGNTDTQYF	TGCGCCAGCAGTGAGTCGAGGCTTCCTAGCGGGAACACAGATACGCAGTATTTT
TRBJ1-1	once	-	TRBV6-5	CASTMAGGVTEAFF	TGTGCCAGCACCATGGCGGGGGGAGTAACTGAAGCTTTCTTT
TRBJ2-1	-	-	TRBV27	CASPGDRTNQGTNEQFF	TGTGCCAGCCCGGGTGACCGGACAAACCAGGGAACTAATGAGCAGTTCTTC
TRBJ2-3	-	-	TRBV27	CASGAAVHTQYF	TGTGCCAGCGGAGCAGCCGTTCATACGCAGTATTTT
TRBJ2-5	-	-	TRBV13	CASSLQGQETQYF	TGTGCCAGCAGCCTTCAGGGCCAAGAGACCCAGTACTTC
TRBJ1-1	-	-	TRBV6-6	CASSRSMNTEAFF	TGTGCCAGCAGTCGATCTATGAACACTGAAGCTTTCTTT
TRBJ2-5	-	TRBD2	TRBV4-1	CASSQGGSGRAFEETQYF	TGCGCCAGCAGCCAAGGTGGTAGCGGGAGGGCATTTGAAGAGACCCAGTACTTC
TRBJ2-3	-	TRBD2	TRBV9	CASSPSGTSGRTDTQYF	TGTGCCAGCAGCCCCTCTGGGACTAGCGGGAGAACAGATACGCAGTATTTT
TRBJ2-1	-	-	TRBV6-5	CATTFFLAREQFF	TGTGCCACCACTTTTTTTCTAGCGCGAGAGCAGTTCTTC
TRBJ2-1	once	TRBD2	TRBV4-2	CASSQRGGEAVYNEQFF	TGTGCCAGCAGCCAACGGGGAGGGGAGGCGGTATACAATGAGCAGTTCTTC
TRBJ2-7	-	-	TRBV24-1	CATSDPNPREPEQYF	TGTGCCACCAGTGACCCGAACCCGAGGGAGCCCGAGCAGTACTTC
TRBJ2-1	-	-	TRBV5-8	CASSLGTVRGDEQFF	TGTGCCAGCAGCTTAGGGACAGTCAGGGGGGATGAGCAGTTCTTC
TRBJ1-1	-	-	TRBV2	CASTEARGTEAFF	TGTGCCAGCACGGAGGCACGGGGAACTGAAGCTTTCTTT
TRBJ2-7	-	-	TRBV2	CASRAQGYEQYF	TGTGCCAGCAGAGCACAGGGCTACGAGCAGTACTTC
TRBJ2-1	-	-	TRBV7-2	CASSLDEARKKFF	TGTGCCAGCAGCTTAGATGAGGCAAGAAAGAAGTTCTTC
TRBJ2-7	few	TRBD2	TRBV20-1	CSALAAYEQYF	TGCAGTGCTCTAGCGGCATACGAGCAGTACTTC
TRBJ1-1	-	-	TRBV7-3	CASSSQGYGEAFF	TGTGCCAGCAGCTCACAGGGCTATGGTGAAGCTTTCTTT
TRBJ2-7	-	-	TRBV11-2	CASSRVLGTYEQYF	TGTGCCAGCAGTCGAGTTCTGGGGACATACGAGCAGTACTTC
TRBJ1-4	-	TRBD1	TRBV19	CASSRTGMATNEKLFF	TGTGCCAGTAGCAGGACAGGGATGGCAACTAATGAAAAACTGTTTTTT
TRBJ2-1	once	-	TRBV5-4	CASSLDQGMGNEQFF	TGTGCCAGCAGCTTGGACCAGGGAATGGGCAATGAGCAGTTCTTC
TRBJ2-1	-	TRBD1	TRBV29-1	CSSGGRGEQFF	TGCAGCTCAGGGGGTAGGGGGGAGCAGTTCTTC
TRBJ2-1	-	-	TRBV7-2	CASSLQRFSYNEQFF	TGTGCCAGCAGCTTACAGCGATTCTCCTACAATGAGCAGTTCTTC
TRBJ2-7	-	TRBD2	TRBV6-6	CASSSKAGGRNEQYF	TGTGCCAGCAGTTCTAAGGCGGGAGGGAGGAACGAGCAGTACTTC
TRBJ1-6	-	-	TRBV6-5	CASSYSVTVNSPLHF	TGTGCCAGCAGTTACTCGGTTACAGTGAATTCACCCCTCCACTTT
TRBJ1-2	-	TRBD1	TRBV15	CATSEDRGDYGYTF	TGTGCCACCAGCGAAGACAGGGGGGACTATGGCTACACCTTC
TRBJ1-5	-	-	TRBV28	CASSARRVSGDQPQHF	TGTGCCAGCAGTGCAAGACGGGTGTCGGGGGATCAGCCCCAGCATTTT
TRBJ1-3	-	-	TRBV18	CASSPTGFEGNTIYF	TGTGCCAGCTCACCAACAGGGTTTGAAGGAAACACCATATATTTT
TRBJ2-7	-	TRBD2	TRBV5-4	CASSSGGGLNSYEQYF	TGTGCCAGCAGCTCGGGGGGGGGACTCAACTCCTACGAGCAGTACTTC
TRBJ2-1	-	-	TRBV6-1	CASSEGQAHNMEQFF	TGTGCCAGCAGTGAGGGGCAGGCCCACAATATGGAGCAGTTCTTC
TRBJ1-6	-	-	TRBV6-5	CASSYSKPNNSPLHF	TGTGCCAGCAGTTATAGCAAGCCGAATAATTCACCCCTCCACTTT
TRBJ2-7	once	TRBD1	TRBV5-1	CASSGQSGTGVYEQYF	TGCGCCAGCAGCGGCCAATCCGGGACAGGGGTCTACGAGCAGTACTTC